The clone carrying this T cell receptor beta chain was counted ten times or more. Its antigen is currently unknown. This record belongs to a study of T cells in Graves' hyperthyroidism and ophthalmopathy. Regarding the study as a whole: Ophthalmopathy cases were set apart from stable hyperthyroidism by a 13 V-J model. Most thyroid clonotypes expanded above 0.001 were also detected in blood. The model forecast ophthalmopathy, anticipating it by a median roughly 6.5 months before onset.

The CDR3 has 13 residues. The germline V and J ends were trimmed by 4 bases and 5 bases, with 12 bases remaining between them. Germline CDR1 and CDR2: SEHNR and FQNEAQ (reference sequence). Uncontrolled infection, other autoimmune disease, pregnancy or lactation led to exclusion. RNA transcripts gave rise to amplified TCR beta CDR3 regions. A set of HTBI primers served as the primers for a first-round RT-PCR of the TCR CDR3. A single record per CDR3 protein comes from TCRdb applying MiXCR to the multiplex PCR reads. The sample yields 200,000 to 300,000 distinct CDR3 sequences, about 17% seen once. The rearrangement joins TRBV7-9 to TRBJ2-7, with D possibly TRBD1 on 5 matching bases. This TCR was sampled from a woman aged 18 to 35 with Graves' ophthalmopathy. The sample consisted of blood. The CDR3: CASSSDSSHEQYF. The CDR3 DNA sequence: TGTGCCAGCAGCTCCGACAGTTCCCACGAGCAGTACTTC.